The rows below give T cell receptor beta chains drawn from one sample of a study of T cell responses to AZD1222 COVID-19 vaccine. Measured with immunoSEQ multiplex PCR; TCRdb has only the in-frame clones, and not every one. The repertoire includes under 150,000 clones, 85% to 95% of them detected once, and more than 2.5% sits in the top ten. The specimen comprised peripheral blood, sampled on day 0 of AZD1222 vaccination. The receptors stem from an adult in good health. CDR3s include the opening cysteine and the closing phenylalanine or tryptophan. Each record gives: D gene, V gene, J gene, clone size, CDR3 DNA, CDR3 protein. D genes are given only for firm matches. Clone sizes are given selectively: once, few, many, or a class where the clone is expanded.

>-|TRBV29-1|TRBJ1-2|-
TGCAGCGTTGGCAGGGGCTATGGCTACACCTTC
CSVGRGYGYTF
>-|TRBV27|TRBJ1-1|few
TGTGCCAGCAGTTGGGGGGGGGACGGGGCTGAAGCTTTCTTT
CASSWGGDGAEAFF
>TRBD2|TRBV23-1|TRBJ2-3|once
TGCGCCAGCAGATACGCCGGGACTAGCGGGAGGCCAGATACGCAGTATTTT
CASRYAGTSGRPDTQYF
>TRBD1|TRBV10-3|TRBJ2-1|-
TGTGCCATCAGTGACCATCCGGGACAGGCATACAATGAGCAGTTCTTC
CAISDHPGQAYNEQFF
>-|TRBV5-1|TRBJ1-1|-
TGCGCCAGCAGCTGGGGGGGCGCGAACACTGAAGCTTTCTTT
CASSWGGANTEAFF
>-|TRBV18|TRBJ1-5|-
TGTGCCAGCTCACCAACCGGGACACTTAGCAATCAGCCCCAGCATTTT
CASSPTGTLSNQPQHF
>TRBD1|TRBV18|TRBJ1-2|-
TGTGCCAGCTCCGATGGGACAGGGGGCGGCTACACCTTC
CASSDGTGGGYTF
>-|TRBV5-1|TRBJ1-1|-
TGCGCCAGCAGCCTCGAGGGGTTCATGAACACTGAAGCTTTCTTT
CASSLEGFMNTEAFF
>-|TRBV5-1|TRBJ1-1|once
TGCGCCAGCAGCCTGGAGTGGATTGGGGTAGGCACTGAAGCTTTCTTT
CASSLEWIGVGTEAFF
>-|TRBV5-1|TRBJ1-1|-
TGCGCCAGCAGCGCCCTGTCTGGACGGACTGAAGCTTTCTTT
CASSALSGRTEAFF
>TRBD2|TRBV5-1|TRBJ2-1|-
TGCGCCAGCAGCCGCGGGAGGGAAGAGAGTGAGCAGTTCTTC
CASSRGREESEQFF
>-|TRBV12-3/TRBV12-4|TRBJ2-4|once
TGTGCCAGCACAACCTTGGCCAAAAACATTCAGTACTTC
CASTTLAKNIQYF
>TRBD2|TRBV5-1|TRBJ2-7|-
TGCGCCAGCAGCAGGGGACTAGCGGGAGGCCTTTACGAGCAGTACTTC
CASSRGLAGGLYEQYF
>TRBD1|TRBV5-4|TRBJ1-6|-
TGTGCCAGCAGCCCGACAGGGCCCAATTCACCCCTCCACTTT
CASSPTGPNSPLHF
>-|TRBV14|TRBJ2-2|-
TGTGCCAGCAGCCAAAGAGGGGCCGGCACCGGGGAGCTGTTTTTT
CASSQRGAGTGELFF
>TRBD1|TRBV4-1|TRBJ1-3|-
TGCGCCAGCAGCCAACTAAGGACAGGGAATGTTGGAAACACCATATATTTT
CASSQLRTGNVGNTIYF
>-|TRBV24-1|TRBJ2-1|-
TGTGCCACCAGTGATTTGCACAGGAGTGAGCAGTTCTTC
CATSDLHRSEQFF
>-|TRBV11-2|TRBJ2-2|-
TGTGCCAGCAGCTTAAGAGGGCGAGAGGCCGGGGAGCTGTTTTTT
CASSLRGREAGELFF
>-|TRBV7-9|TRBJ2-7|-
TGTGCCAGCAGCTCCCAGGGGAGGGAGTACGAGCAGTACTTC
CASSSQGREYEQYF
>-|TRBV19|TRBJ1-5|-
TGTGCCAGTAGTGCTACACAGGGAAATCAGCCCCAGCATTTT
CASSATQGNQPQHF
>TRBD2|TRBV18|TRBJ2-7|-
TGTGCCAGCTCACCAGGTTCTAGCGGGAACTACGAGCAGTACTTC
CASSPGSSGNYEQYF
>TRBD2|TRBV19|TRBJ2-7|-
TGTGCCAGTAGTATCCTCGGGGGGAGCTCCTACGAGCAGTACTTC
CASSILGGSSYEQYF
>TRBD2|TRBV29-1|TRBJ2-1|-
TGCAGCGCGCCGCTAGCGGGGTTAAGCTCCTACAATGAGCAGTTCTTC
CSAPLAGLSSYNEQFF